The T cell receptor beta chain described here comes from a study of Graves' ophthalmopathy and Graves' hyperthyroidism. Clinicians diagnosed using symptoms, serum thyroxine, TRAb, thyroid ultrasound and orbital computed tomography. The sequenced template was RNA, covering the TCR beta CDR3 region. Following a first-round RT-PCR that used HTBI primers, a second-round multiplex PCR was carried out. MiXCR, run by TCRdb on the multiplex PCR reads, gives a single entry per CDR3 protein. The repertoire holds tens of thousands of distinct CDR3 sequences, with roughly half as singletons. Study outcomes and limitations: Also, most clonotypes expanded in the thyroid above 0.001 frequency appeared in blood. The model reached roughly 71% sensitivity and around 74% specificity for predicting ophthalmopathy progression.

CDR1 is SGHVS and CDR2 is FQNEAQ in the germline V gene. Trimming removed 6 bases from V and 4 bases from J; junction bases left unmatched: 6. The CDR3 is 14 amino acids. This clonotype was recorded many times. Its antigen is undetermined. V is TRBV7-8 and J is TRBJ1-1, with 9 bases identical to TRBD1. The sequenced sample was peripheral blood. This sequence originates from an adult woman with Graves' ophthalmopathy. The CDR3 here is CASRFGTGSTEAFF. The CDR3, as DNA: TGTGCCAGCAGGTTCGGGACAGGGAGCACTGAAGCTTTCTTT. Variable domain in full (rest from reference TRBV7-8 and TRBJ1-1): GAGVSQSPRYKVAKRGQDVALRCDPISGHVSLFWYQQALGQGPEFLTYFQNEAQLDKSGLPSDRFFAERPEGSVSTLKIQRTQQEDSAVYLCASRFGTGSTEAFFGQGTRLTVV.